A selection of T cell receptor beta chains follows, all from one sample in a study of PD-L1 blockade in urothelial cancer. The protocol was immunoSEQ multiplex PCR, while the TCRdb copy is restricted to in-frame clones and leaves out a portion. Among more than 30,000 clones, about nine tenths were seen once, and the ten largest hold around 8.5%. The material was PBMCs, obtained around atezolizumab (anti-PD-L1) treatment. The receptors here all came from an elderly man with urothelial cancer. CDR3s include the opening cysteine and the closing phenylalanine or tryptophan. A D gene is named only where the DNA matches it firmly. A row's size may be missing; if present it is once, few, many or a size class.

V gene: TRBV5-4
D gene: TRBD1
J gene: TRBJ1-2
clone size: .
CDR3 protein: CASSFDRAVYGYTF
CDR3 DNA: TGTGCCAGCAGCTTCGACAGGGCGGTGTATGGCTACACCTTC

V gene: TRBV15
D gene: TRBD2
J gene: TRBJ2-3
clone size: .
CDR3 protein: CATSRDRGDRQYF
CDR3 DNA: TGTGCCACCAGCAGAGATCGGGGGGATAGGCAGTATTTT

V gene: TRBV18
D gene: .
J gene: TRBJ1-1
clone size: .
CDR3 protein: CASSRGQGRNTEAFF
CDR3 DNA: TGTGCCAGCTCACGAGGTCAGGGGCGGAACACTGAAGCTTTCTTT

V gene: TRBV10-3
D gene: .
J gene: TRBJ1-5
clone size: .
CDR3 protein: CAISAKGGPLDF
CDR3 DNA: TGTGCCATCAGTGCGAAGGGAGGGCCTTTGGACTTT

V gene: TRBV5-6
D gene: TRBD2
J gene: TRBJ2-7
clone size: .
CDR3 protein: CASSLGLAVYEQYF
CDR3 DNA: TGTGCCAGCAGCTTAGGACTAGCGGTCTACGAGCAGTACTTC

V gene: TRBV6-5
D gene: .
J gene: TRBJ2-3
clone size: .
CDR3 protein: CASSYSATDTQYF
CDR3 DNA: TGTGCCAGCAGTTACTCAGCGACAGATACGCAGTATTTT

V gene: TRBV19
D gene: TRBD2
J gene: TRBJ2-1
clone size: .
CDR3 protein: CASSPPGLGSNNEQFF
CDR3 DNA: TGTGCCAGTAGTCCTCCGGGACTAGGCTCAAACAATGAGCAGTTCTTC

V gene: TRBV7-2
D gene: TRBD2
J gene: TRBJ2-7
clone size: .
CDR3 protein: CASSSRLAGDPHEQYF
CDR3 DNA: TGTGCCAGCAGCTCCCGACTAGCGGGAGATCCCCACGAGCAGTACTTC

V gene: TRBV18
D gene: TRBD2
J gene: TRBJ2-3
clone size: .
CDR3 protein: CASSPAGLAGADTQYF
CDR3 DNA: TGTGCCAGCTCACCTGCGGGACTAGCGGGGGCAGATACGCAGTATTTT

V gene: TRBV25-1
D gene: .
J gene: TRBJ1-2
clone size: .
CDR3 protein: CASSAGNYGYTF
CDR3 DNA: TGTGCCAGCAGCGCAGGGAACTATGGCTACACCTTC

V gene: TRBV19
D gene: .
J gene: TRBJ1-4
clone size: .
CDR3 protein: CASSLSPGSNEKLFF
CDR3 DNA: TGTGCCAGTAGTCTCTCTCCGGGGTCTAATGAAAAACTGTTTTTT

V gene: TRBV30
D gene: .
J gene: TRBJ1-2
clone size: .
CDR3 protein: CAWARQREGYGYTF
CDR3 DNA: TGTGCCTGGGCAAGACAGCGGGAGGGCTATGGCTACACCTTC

V gene: TRBV6-5
D gene: TRBD1
J gene: TRBJ1-4
clone size: .
CDR3 protein: CASSNRGGMEKLFF
CDR3 DNA: TGTGCCAGCAGTAACAGGGGTGGCATGGAAAAACTGTTTTTT

V gene: TRBV21-1
D gene: .
J gene: TRBJ2-7
clone size: .
CDR3 protein: CASSKVPSGLSYEQYF
CDR3 DNA: TGTGCCAGCAGCAAAGTACCTAGCGGGCTAAGCTACGAGCAGTACTTC

V gene: TRBV29-1
D gene: .
J gene: TRBJ2-3
clone size: .
CDR3 protein: CSVDVRTDTQYF
CDR3 DNA: TGCAGCGTTGATGTGCGGACAGATACGCAGTATTTT

V gene: TRBV5-1
D gene: TRBD1
J gene: TRBJ2-7
clone size: .
CDR3 protein: CASSLGDSFSYEQYF
CDR3 DNA: TGCGCCAGCAGCTTGGGGGACAGCTTCTCCTACGAACAGTACTTC

V gene: TRBV9
D gene: .
J gene: TRBJ2-3
clone size: .
CDR3 protein: CASSVDPAVGRLSTDTQYF
CDR3 DNA: TGTGCCAGCAGCGTAGACCCAGCCGTCGGGAGACTTAGCACAGATACGCAGTATTTT

V gene: TRBV5-1
D gene: .
J gene: TRBJ1-1
clone size: .
CDR3 protein: CASSFTGNTEAFF
CDR3 DNA: TGCGCCAGCAGCTTTACAGGGAACACTGAAGCTTTCTTT

V gene: TRBV5-1
D gene: .
J gene: TRBJ2-2
clone size: .
CDR3 protein: CASNREAGELFF
CDR3 DNA: TGCGCCAGCAACCGAGAGGCCGGGGAGCTGTTTTTT

V gene: TRBV10-3
D gene: TRBD1
J gene: TRBJ1-2
clone size: few
CDR3 protein: CAISTTGVIYGYTF
CDR3 DNA: TGTGCCATCAGTACAACAGGGGTTATCTATGGCTACACCTTC

V gene: TRBV7-8
D gene: TRBD1
J gene: TRBJ1-4
clone size: .
CDR3 protein: CASSLQGGGVNEKLFF
CDR3 DNA: TGTGCCAGCAGCTTACAAGGAGGGGGCGTTAATGAAAAACTGTTTTTT

V gene: TRBV19
D gene: .
J gene: TRBJ1-2
clone size: .
CDR3 protein: CASSPFGGANGYTF
CDR3 DNA: TGTGCCAGTAGTCCATTTGGGGGCGCCAATGGCTACACCTTC

V gene: TRBV5-1
D gene: TRBD2
J gene: TRBJ2-3
clone size: .
CDR3 protein: CASTESGTADTQYF
CDR3 DNA: TGCGCCAGCACCGAGAGCGGGACCGCAGATACGCAGTATTTT

V gene: TRBV10-3
D gene: .
J gene: TRBJ1-2
clone size: .
CDR3 protein: CAISETDYGYTF
CDR3 DNA: TGTGCCATCAGTGAAACAGACTATGGCTACACCTTC

V gene: TRBV14
D gene: .
J gene: TRBJ2-6
clone size: .
CDR3 protein: CASRKTSGANVLTF
CDR3 DNA: TGTGCCAGCAGAAAGACTTCTGGGGCCAACGTCCTGACTTTC

V gene: TRBV4-1
D gene: .
J gene: TRBJ2-1
clone size: .
CDR3 protein: CASSQDPVGGSGREQFF
CDR3 DNA: TGCGCCAGCAGCCAAGATCCGGTGGGAGGTAGCGGCCGTGAGCAGTTCTTC

V gene: TRBV19
D gene: TRBD2
J gene: TRBJ2-1
clone size: .
CDR3 protein: CASNSGRSGEQFF
CDR3 DNA: TGTGCCAGTAACAGCGGGAGGTCTGGGGAGCAGTTCTTC

V gene: TRBV2
D gene: .
J gene: TRBJ1-3
clone size: .
CDR3 protein: CASISGTFSGNTIYF
CDR3 DNA: TGTGCCAGCATTTCGGGGACTTTCTCTGGAAACACCATATATTTT

V gene: TRBV7-9
D gene: TRBD1
J gene: TRBJ1-5
clone size: .
CDR3 protein: CASSLGTGRSQPQHF
CDR3 DNA: TGTGCCAGCAGCTTAGGGACAGGGCGGAGTCAGCCCCAGCATTTT

V gene: TRBV6-6
D gene: .
J gene: TRBJ1-1
clone size: .
CDR3 protein: CASSSWDSPRGTEAFF
CDR3 DNA: TGTGCCAGCAGTTCTTGGGACTCCCCGCGCGGCACTGAAGCTTTCTTT

V gene: TRBV30
D gene: TRBD1
J gene: TRBJ1-3
clone size: .
CDR3 protein: CAWSPGQGSNTIYF
CDR3 DNA: TGTGCCTGGAGCCCGGGACAGGGATCCAACACCATATATTTT

V gene: TRBV6-4
D gene: TRBD2
J gene: TRBJ2-1
clone size: once
CDR3 protein: CASSPRTSALGVGQFF
CDR3 DNA: TGTGCCAGCAGTCCGAGGACTAGCGCGTTAGGTGTAGGGCAGTTCTTC

V gene: TRBV5-1
D gene: TRBD1
J gene: TRBJ1-1
clone size: .
CDR3 protein: CASSQGQGEFGTEAFF
CDR3 DNA: TGCGCCAGCAGCCAGGGACAGGGGGAATTCGGTACTGAAGCTTTCTTT

V gene: TRBV5-6
D gene: .
J gene: TRBJ2-3
clone size: .
CDR3 protein: CASSFRVGPTDTQYF
CDR3 DNA: TGTGCCAGCAGCTTTCGCGTGGGGCCCACAGATACGCAGTATTTT

V gene: TRBV5-1
D gene: TRBD1
J gene: TRBJ2-3
clone size: .
CDR3 protein: CASSFGQGGTDTQYF
CDR3 DNA: TGCGCCAGCAGCTTCGGACAGGGGGGGACAGATACGCAGTATTTT

V gene: TRBV23-1
D gene: TRBD2
J gene: TRBJ2-1
clone size: .
CDR3 protein: CASSRGTSGTNEQFF
CDR3 DNA: TGCGCCAGCAGTCGGGGGACTAGCGGGACCAATGAGCAGTTCTTC

V gene: TRBV6-6
D gene: TRBD1
J gene: TRBJ1-2
clone size: .
CDR3 protein: CASSWGQGNYGYTF
CDR3 DNA: TGTGCCAGCAGTTGGGGACAGGGTAACTATGGCTACACCTTC

V gene: TRBV29-1
D gene: .
J gene: TRBJ2-7
clone size: once
CDR3 protein: CSVVRNQGGEQYF
CDR3 DNA: TGCAGCGTTGTCCGTAACCAAGGAGGCGAGCAGTACTTC

V gene: TRBV5-6
D gene: .
J gene: TRBJ2-5
clone size: once
CDR3 protein: CASSFWHTATQYF
CDR3 DNA: TGTGCCAGCAGCTTTTGGCATACAGCGACCCAGTACTTC

V gene: TRBV18
D gene: .
J gene: TRBJ2-7
clone size: .
CDR3 protein: CASSPETINEQYF
CDR3 DNA: TGTGCCAGCTCACCAGAGACAATTAACGAGCAGTACTTC

V gene: TRBV5-1
D gene: .
J gene: TRBJ2-5
clone size: .
CDR3 protein: CASSPILEGGETQYF
CDR3 DNA: TGCGCCAGCAGCCCCATACTAGAAGGAGGTGAGACCCAGTACTTC

V gene: TRBV10-3
D gene: TRBD2
J gene: TRBJ2-1
clone size: .
CDR3 protein: CAIGTSGREQFF
CDR3 DNA: TGTGCCATCGGGACTAGCGGGCGTGAGCAGTTCTTC

V gene: TRBV10-3
D gene: .
J gene: TRBJ1-1
clone size: .
CDR3 protein: CAIKQDANTEAFF
CDR3 DNA: TGTGCCATAAAACAGGATGCGAACACTGAAGCTTTCTTT

V gene: TRBV27
D gene: TRBD2
J gene: TRBJ2-2
clone size: .
CDR3 protein: CASSPGVTSGSSYTGELFF
CDR3 DNA: TGTGCCAGCAGTCCCGGGGTGACTAGCGGGAGTAGTTACACCGGGGAGCTGTTTTTT

V gene: TRBV4-1
D gene: .
J gene: TRBJ1-1
clone size: .
CDR3 protein: CASSQEGANTEAFF
CDR3 DNA: TGCGCCAGCAGCCAAGAGGGGGCAAACACTGAAGCTTTCTTT

V gene: TRBV19
D gene: .
J gene: TRBJ1-2
clone size: .
CDR3 protein: CASRLSSGFNYGYTF
CDR3 DNA: TGTGCCAGTAGACTTTCAAGCGGTTTTAACTATGGCTACACCTTC

V gene: TRBV5-6
D gene: .
J gene: TRBJ2-7
clone size: .
CDR3 protein: CASSLAEQVREQYF
CDR3 DNA: TGTGCCAGCAGCTTGGCCGAACAGGTTCGCGAGCAGTACTTC

V gene: TRBV30
D gene: .
J gene: TRBJ2-7
clone size: .
CDR3 protein: CAWSMDRVYEQYF
CDR3 DNA: TGTGCCTGGAGTATGGACAGAGTATACGAGCAGTACTTC

V gene: TRBV30
D gene: .
J gene: TRBJ1-6
clone size: .
CDR3 protein: CAWSLLSTVPTLHF
CDR3 DNA: TGTGCCTGGAGTCTTCTTTCGACAGTTCCGACCCTCCACTTT

V gene: TRBV5-6
D gene: .
J gene: TRBJ2-7
clone size: .
CDR3 protein: CASSFRRVSYEQYF
CDR3 DNA: TGTGCCAGCAGCTTCCGCAGGGTCTCCTACGAGCAGTACTTC

V gene: TRBV2
D gene: .
J gene: TRBJ2-1
clone size: .
CDR3 protein: CASSASANSYNEQFF
CDR3 DNA: TGTGCCAGCAGCGCCAGCGCAAACTCCTACAATGAGCAGTTCTTC